The rows below give T cell receptor beta chains drawn from one sample of a study of neoadjuvant anti-PD-1 for oral cavity cancer. TCRdb's table, derived via immunoSEQ multiplex PCR, lists solely in-frame clones and lacks some. The sample holds roughly 13,000 clones; around 70% are singletons and the top ten take about 3%. Here the sequenced sample was PBMCs, taken after nivolumab (anti-PD-1) treatment. The receptor source for this set is a person between 40 and 85 years old with oral cavity squamous cell carcinoma. Both conserved end residues are part of each CDR3. A D gene is named only where the DNA matches it firmly. The listing skips clone size in some rows; elsewhere it reads once, few, many or a size class.

V gene,J gene,clone size,D gene,CDR3 DNA,CDR3 protein
TRBV27,TRBJ1-5,NA,TRBD1,TGTGCCAGTTCAGGGGGCTATAGCAATCAGCCCCAGCATTTT,CASSGGYSNQPQHF
TRBV11-3,TRBJ2-1,NA,TRBD1,TGTGCCAGCAGCGACGGGGGGACAGGGCACTACAATGAGCAGTTCTTC,CASSDGGTGHYNEQFF
TRBV11-2,TRBJ2-5,NA,NA,TGTGCCAGCAGCTTAGTGAGGCAGCAAGAGACCCAGTACTTC,CASSLVRQQETQYF
TRBV28,TRBJ2-6,few,NA,TGTGCCAGCAGTTTAGACCGAGGCTCTGGGGCCAACGTCCTGACTTTC,CASSLDRGSGANVLTF
TRBV9,TRBJ1-5,NA,NA,TGTGCCAGCAGCGTAGCTGATAATCAGCCCCAGCATTTT,CASSVADNQPQHF
TRBV5-1,TRBJ1-2,NA,NA,TGCGCCAGCAGCGCCTCCGGCGGGTTTGGCTACACCTTC,CASSASGGFGYTF
TRBV19,TRBJ2-1,NA,TRBD1,TGTGCCAGTGAAGGGGGACAGGGTCCTTCCAATGAGCAGTTCTTC,CASEGGQGPSNEQFF
TRBV11-2,TRBJ2-3,NA,NA,TGTGCCAGCAGCTTAGACCCCAGGGAAAGCAGCTATTTT,CASSLDPRESSYF
TRBV4-1,TRBJ2-7,NA,TRBD1,TGCGCCAGCAGCCAACCCCGGGACAGGGCTTACGAGCAGTACTTC,CASSQPRDRAYEQYF
TRBV6-5,TRBJ1-4,NA,NA,TGTGCCAGCAGTTGGGCCTTTAATGAAAAACTGTTTTTT,CASSWAFNEKLFF
TRBV6-5,TRBJ1-2,NA,TRBD1,TGTGCCAGCAGGGAACAGGGGGGAAATGGCTACACCTTC,CASREQGGNGYTF
TRBV6-1,TRBJ2-5,NA,NA,TGTGCCAGCAGTAGGACAGTAAATTTGGGAGAGACCCAGTACTTC,CASSRTVNLGETQYF
TRBV6-1,TRBJ2-1,NA,NA,TGTGCCAGTGCCCCTTCCTACAATGAGCAGTTCTTC,CASAPSYNEQFF
TRBV14,TRBJ2-7,few,TRBD2,TGTGCCAGCAGCCAGAGGGGGACTAGCGGGTATTCCTACGAGCAGTACTTC,CASSQRGTSGYSYEQYF
TRBV10-2,TRBJ2-5,NA,NA,TGCGCCAGCAGCTTAACAAGGGTCCAAGAGACCCAGTACTTC,CASSLTRVQETQYF
TRBV29-1,TRBJ2-7,NA,NA,TGCAGCGCAGGGGACACCAGCTCCTACGAGCAGTACTTC,CSAGDTSSYEQYF